Presented here are 19 T cell receptor beta chains from one specimen sequenced in a study of monozygotic twins with inflammatory bowel disease. Following a re-call of the 5' RACE reads, TCRdb has one entry per CDR3 protein and lacks DNA. The sample holds about 420,000 distinct CDR3 sequences. The specimen was blood. The receptors derive from a human donor with ulcerative colitis or Crohn's disease, or a healthy co-twin of an affected twin (not recorded which).

The chain couples TRBV5-1 to TRBJ1-2; the D call from TCRdb, TRBD1, cannot be confirmed without DNA. Germline lookup yields CDR1 SGHRS and CDR2 YFSETQ. The CDR3 totals 22 residues. The CDR3 loop is CASSLRNPRRMTGSVDLLGYTF.

The chain links TRBV5-1 to TRBJ1-1; TCRdb proposes TRBD1, but this gene call is untestable without DNA. This CDR3 spans 15 amino acids. Germline CDR1 reads SGHRS; CDR2 reads YFSETQ. The CDR3 reads CASSPDWVSGTEAFF.

CDR3 protein: CAWTIGLNTEAFF. This rearrangement joins TRBV30 to TRBJ1-1. CDR1 is GTSNPN and CDR2 is SVGIG in the germline V gene (reference sequence). CDR3 length: 13 residues.

The CDR3: CASSSNTGNYGYTF. The V and J genes are TRBV5-4 and TRBJ1-2. The CDR3 extends over 14 amino acids. Germline assignment: CDR1 SGHNT and CDR2 YYREEE (reference sequence).

The rearrangement joins TRBV28 to TRBJ2-3; TCRdb's assignment of TRBD2 cannot be checked, as there is no DNA. Germline V gene data show CDR1 as MDHEN and CDR2 as SYDVKM. The CDR3 totals 18 residues. CDR3 in amino acids: CASSPGTSGRVSADTQYF. The whole variable domain, remainder taken from reference TRBV28 and TRBJ2-3, is DVKVTQSSRYLVKRTGEKVFLECVQDMDHENMFWYRQDPGLGLRLIYFSYDVKMKEKGDIPEGYSVSREKKERFSLILESASTNQTSMYLCASSPGTSGRVSADTQYFGPGTRLTVL.

The chain has TRBV11-3 and TRBJ2-5; TCRdb reports TRBD2, a call that lacks DNA to check it against. The CDR3 covers 15 residues. The V gene's germline CDR1 is SGHNT and CDR2 YENEEA. This chain's CDR3 is CASSLGTSDQETQYF.

The chain carries TRBV15 and TRBJ1-3. The CDR3 is 14 residues long. Germline CDR1 and CDR2: LNHNV and YYDKDF (reference sequence). CDR3 sequence: CATSKERTGNTIYF.

This chain links TRBV5-5 with TRBJ2-7. The CDR3 runs 14 residues. The V gene's germline CDR1 is SGHKS and CDR2 YYEKEE (reference sequence). CDR3: CASSYEADLYEQYF.

The J gene is TRBJ2-1, the V gene TRBV18; the D call of TRBD2 rests on TCRdb alone, since no DNA is present to check it. This CDR3 has 15 amino acids. The germline CDR1 and CDR2 sequences are KGHSH and LQKENI. Here the CDR3 reads CASSPPSGGYNEQFF.

The V and J genes are TRBV7-5 and TRBJ2-7; TCRdb returns TRBD1, unconfirmable since there is no DNA. TRBV7-5 is described as a pseudogene. The CDR3 has 18 amino acids. CDR3 protein: CISVSEAPRTGKSYEQYF.

This chain uses TRBV3-1 with TRBJ1-3. CDR1 and CDR2 (germline): LGHDT, YNNKEL (reference sequence). The CDR3 runs 13 residues. The chain's CDR3 is CASSRGAGNTIYF. The complete variable domain, with remaining parts taken from reference TRBV3-1 and TRBJ1-3, reads DTAVSQTPKYLVTQMGNDKSIKCEQNLGHDTMYWYKQDSKKFLKIMFSYNNKELIINETVPNRFSPKSPDKAHLNLHINSLELGDSAVYFCASSRGAGNTIYFGEGSWLTVV.

The chain joins TRBV3-1 to TRBJ1-2; TCRdb's D gene call, TRBD1, goes unchecked for lack of DNA. The CDR3 sequence is 13 residues long. Germline-derived CDR1 and CDR2 are LGHDT and YNNKEL (reference sequence). The CDR3 region is CASGQHSNYGYTF.

This rearrangement joins TRBV5-5 to TRBJ1-2; TCRdb's D call, TRBD1, is unchecked because there is no DNA. The CDR3 length is 12 residues. Germline V gene sequence: CDR1 SGHKS, CDR2 YYEKEE (reference sequence). The CDR3 here is CASSSSQGGYTF.

The chain is built from TRBV6-5 and TRBJ2-7; TCRdb designates TRBD1, a call that cannot be tested without DNA. This CDR3 comprises 12 residues. Per the germline V gene, CDR1 is MNHEY and CDR2 is SVGAGI. The chain's CDR3 is CASTSIGGEQYF.

This chain connects TRBV5-1 to TRBJ1-5; TCRdb's D call, TRBD1, is unchecked because there is no DNA. CDR1 is SGHRS and CDR2 is YFSETQ in the germline V gene. The CDR3 consists of 14 residues. The CDR3 loop is CASSLEGGNGPQHF. The variable domain in full, with the rest retrieved from reference TRBV5-1 and TRBJ1-5, is KAGVTQTPRYLIKTRGQQVTLSCSPISGHRSVSWYQQTPGQGLQFLFEYFSETQRNKGNFPGRFSGRQFSNSRSEMNVSTLELGDSALYLCASSLEGGNGPQHFGDGTRLSIL.

V and J are TRBV15 and TRBJ2-5; TCRdb returns TRBD2, unconfirmable since there is no DNA. The germline V gene has CDR1 LNHNV and CDR2 YYDKDF (reference sequence). The CDR3 has 19 amino acids. CDR3 sequence: CATSRGSSWTSGALETQYF.

V gene TRBV27 combines with J gene TRBJ2-7; TCRdb names TRBD1, which stays unverified in the absence of DNA. CDR1 is MNHEY and CDR2 is SMNVEV in the germline V gene (reference sequence). The CDR3 contains 17 residues. The CDR3 spells CASSHIMPGRGGLEQYF.

V and J are TRBV5-6 and TRBJ2-1. Looked up from germline, CDR1 is SGHDT and CDR2 is YYEEEE. CDR3 size: 11 residues. The CDR3: CASSLESEQFF.

V gene TRBV28 combines with J gene TRBJ2-1; TCRdb's D call, TRBD2, is unchecked because there is no DNA. This CDR3 is 17 amino acids long. CDR1 and CDR2 (germline): MDHEN, SYDVKM. The CDR3 spells CASSRTILAPSYNEQFF.